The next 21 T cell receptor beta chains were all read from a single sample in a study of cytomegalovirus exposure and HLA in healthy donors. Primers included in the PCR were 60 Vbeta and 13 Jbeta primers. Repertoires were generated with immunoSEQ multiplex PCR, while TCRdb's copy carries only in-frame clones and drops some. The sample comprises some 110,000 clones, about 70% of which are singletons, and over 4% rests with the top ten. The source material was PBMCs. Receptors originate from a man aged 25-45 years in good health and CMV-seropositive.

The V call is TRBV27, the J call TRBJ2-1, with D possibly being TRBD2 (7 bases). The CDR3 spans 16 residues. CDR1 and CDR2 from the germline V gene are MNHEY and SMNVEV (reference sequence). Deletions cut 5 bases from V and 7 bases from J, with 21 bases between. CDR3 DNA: TGTGCCAGCAGTCGAGATGGGGGGGGGCGGGTGAATGAGCAGTTCTTC. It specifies CASSRDGGGRVNEQFF.

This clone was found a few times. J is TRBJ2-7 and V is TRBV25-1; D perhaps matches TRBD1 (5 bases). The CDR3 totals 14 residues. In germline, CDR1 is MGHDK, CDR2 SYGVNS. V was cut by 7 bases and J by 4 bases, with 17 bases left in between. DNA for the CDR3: TGTGCCAGCACGTTCACAGGCCCTACTTACGAGCAGTACTTC. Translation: CASTFTGPTYEQYF.

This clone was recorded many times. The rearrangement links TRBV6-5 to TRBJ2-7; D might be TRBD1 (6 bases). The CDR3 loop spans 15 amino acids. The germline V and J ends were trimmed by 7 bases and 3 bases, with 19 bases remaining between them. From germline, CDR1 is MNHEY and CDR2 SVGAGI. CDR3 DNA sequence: TGTGCCAGCACCAGGACAGTTCAAGAGCGCTACGAGCAGTACTTC. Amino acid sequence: CASTRTVQERYEQYF.

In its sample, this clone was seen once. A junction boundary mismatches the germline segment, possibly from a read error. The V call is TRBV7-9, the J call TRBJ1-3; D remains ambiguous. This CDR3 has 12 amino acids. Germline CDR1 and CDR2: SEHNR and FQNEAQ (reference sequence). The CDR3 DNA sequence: TGTTCCAGCACCGGCGGGGGAAACACCATATATTTT. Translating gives CSSTGGGNTIYF.

The CDR3 DNA reads TGTGCCATCAGTGCGACTCACGGGCGGGAGCAGTACTTC. Translated, it gives CAISATHGREQYF. This chain links TRBV10-3 with TRBJ2-5; 7 bases align to TRBD2. The CDR3 has 13 residues. The trim removed 4 bases at V and 11 bases at J, leaving 10 bases unmatched. Germline V gene lookup returns CDR1 ENHRY and CDR2 SYGVKD.

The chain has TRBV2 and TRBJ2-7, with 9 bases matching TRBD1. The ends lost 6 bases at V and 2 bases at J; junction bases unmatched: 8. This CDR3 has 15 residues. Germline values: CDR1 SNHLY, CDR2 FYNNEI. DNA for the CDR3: TGTGCCAGCAGCGATTACAGGGGGCGGGCCTACGAGCAGTACTTC. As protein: CASSDYRGRAYEQYF.

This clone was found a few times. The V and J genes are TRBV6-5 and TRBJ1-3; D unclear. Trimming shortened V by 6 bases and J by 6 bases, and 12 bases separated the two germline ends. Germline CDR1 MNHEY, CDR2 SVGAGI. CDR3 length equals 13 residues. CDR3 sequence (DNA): TGTGCCAGCAGAAGTGATTTACTAAACACCATATATTTT. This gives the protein CASRSDLLNTIYF.

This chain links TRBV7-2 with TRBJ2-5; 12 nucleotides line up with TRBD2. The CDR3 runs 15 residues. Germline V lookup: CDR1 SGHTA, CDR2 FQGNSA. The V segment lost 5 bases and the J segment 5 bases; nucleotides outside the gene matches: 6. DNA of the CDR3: TGTGCCAGCAGCGTCGGACTAGCGGGGACGGAGACCCAGTACTTC. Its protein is CASSVGLAGTETQYF.

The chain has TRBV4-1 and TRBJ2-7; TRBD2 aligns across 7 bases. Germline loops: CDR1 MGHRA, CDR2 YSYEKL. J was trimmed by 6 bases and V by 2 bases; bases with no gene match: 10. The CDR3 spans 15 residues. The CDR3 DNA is TGCGCCAGCAGCCAACACCAGGGAGGGAACGTCGAGCAGTACTTC. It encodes CASSQHQGGNVEQYF.

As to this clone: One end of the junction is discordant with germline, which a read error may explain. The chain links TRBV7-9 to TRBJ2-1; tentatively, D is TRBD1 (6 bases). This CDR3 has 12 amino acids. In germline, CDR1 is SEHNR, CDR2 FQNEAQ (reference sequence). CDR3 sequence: CSSSFRGYEQFF. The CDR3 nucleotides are TGTTCCAGCAGCTTCAGGGGTTATGAGCAGTTCTTC.

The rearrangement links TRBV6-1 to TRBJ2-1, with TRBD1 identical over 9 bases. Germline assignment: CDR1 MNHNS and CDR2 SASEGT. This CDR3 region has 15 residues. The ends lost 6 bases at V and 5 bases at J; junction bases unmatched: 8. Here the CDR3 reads CASRSTGGDHNEQFF. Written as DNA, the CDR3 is TGTGCCAGCAGAAGTACAGGGGGCGACCACAATGAGCAGTTCTTC.

CDR3 sequence (DNA): TGTGCCAGCAGCCCCAGGGAGGACACTGAAGCTTTCTTT. Its protein is CASSPREDTEAFF. The V gene is TRBV7-9, the J gene TRBJ1-1, with a possible D match to TRBD1 (5 bases). The germline CDR1 and CDR2 sequences are SEHNR and FQNEAQ (reference sequence). The ends were cut back, 5 bases at V and 3 bases at J, with 10 bases in the middle. This CDR3 has 13 amino acids.

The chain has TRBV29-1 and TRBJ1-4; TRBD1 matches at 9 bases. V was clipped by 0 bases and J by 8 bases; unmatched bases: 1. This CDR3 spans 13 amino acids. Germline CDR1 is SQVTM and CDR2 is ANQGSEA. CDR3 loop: CSVEDGTGEKLFF. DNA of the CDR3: TGCAGCGTTGAAGATGGGACAGGGGAAAAACTGTTTTTT.

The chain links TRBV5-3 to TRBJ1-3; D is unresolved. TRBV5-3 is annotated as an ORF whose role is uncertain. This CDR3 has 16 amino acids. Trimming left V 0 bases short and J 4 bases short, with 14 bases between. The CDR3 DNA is TGTGCCAGAAGCTTGGGTAGTGGACTTATCGGAAACACCATATATTTT. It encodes CARSLGSGLIGNTIYF.

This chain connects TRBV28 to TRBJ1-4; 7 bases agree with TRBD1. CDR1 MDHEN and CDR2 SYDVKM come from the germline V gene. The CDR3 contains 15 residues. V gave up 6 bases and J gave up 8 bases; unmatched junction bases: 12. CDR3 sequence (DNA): TGTGCCAGCAGCTATCCACAGGGGCTCAGCGAAAAACTGTTTTTT. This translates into CASSYPQGLSEKLFF.

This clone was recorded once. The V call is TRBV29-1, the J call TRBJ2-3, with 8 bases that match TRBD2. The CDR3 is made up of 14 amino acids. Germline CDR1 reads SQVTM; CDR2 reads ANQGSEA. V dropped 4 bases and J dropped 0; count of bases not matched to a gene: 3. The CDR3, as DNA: TGCAGCGTTGGGTCTAGCGGGAGCACAGATACGCAGTATTTT. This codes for CSVGSSGSTDTQYF.

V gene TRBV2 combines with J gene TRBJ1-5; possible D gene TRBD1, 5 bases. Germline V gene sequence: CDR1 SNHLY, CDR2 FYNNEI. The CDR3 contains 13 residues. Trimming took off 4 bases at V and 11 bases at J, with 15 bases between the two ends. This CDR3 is CASSGAGRQAQHF. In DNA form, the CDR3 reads TGTGCCAGCAGTGGGGCGGGACGGCAGGCCCAGCATTTT.

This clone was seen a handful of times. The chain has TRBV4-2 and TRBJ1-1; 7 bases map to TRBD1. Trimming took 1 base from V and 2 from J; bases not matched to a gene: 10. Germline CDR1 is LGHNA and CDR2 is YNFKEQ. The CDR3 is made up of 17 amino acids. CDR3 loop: CASSQGGPGTANTEAFF. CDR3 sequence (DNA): TGTGCCAGCAGCCAAGGGGGACCAGGGACAGCAAACACTGAAGCTTTCTTT.

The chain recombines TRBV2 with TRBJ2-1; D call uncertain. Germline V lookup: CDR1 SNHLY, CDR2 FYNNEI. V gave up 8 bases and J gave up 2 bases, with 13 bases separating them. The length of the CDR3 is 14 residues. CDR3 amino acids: CASHGALAYNEQFF. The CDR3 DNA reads TGTGCCAGCCACGGTGCTTTGGCCTACAATGAGCAGTTCTTC.

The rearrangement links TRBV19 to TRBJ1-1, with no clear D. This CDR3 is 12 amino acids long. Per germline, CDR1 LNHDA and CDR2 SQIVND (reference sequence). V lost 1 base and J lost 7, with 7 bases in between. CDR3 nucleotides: TGTGCCAGTAGTATAGCGAGAGATGAAGCTTTCTTT. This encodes CASSIARDEAFF.

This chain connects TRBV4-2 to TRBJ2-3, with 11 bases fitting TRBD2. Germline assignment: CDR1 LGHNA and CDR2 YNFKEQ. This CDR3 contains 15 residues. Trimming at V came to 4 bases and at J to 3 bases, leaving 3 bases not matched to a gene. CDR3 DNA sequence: TGTGCCAGCAGCCCCTCTAGCGGGGGGACAGATACGCAGTATTTT. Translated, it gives CASSPSSGGTDTQYF.